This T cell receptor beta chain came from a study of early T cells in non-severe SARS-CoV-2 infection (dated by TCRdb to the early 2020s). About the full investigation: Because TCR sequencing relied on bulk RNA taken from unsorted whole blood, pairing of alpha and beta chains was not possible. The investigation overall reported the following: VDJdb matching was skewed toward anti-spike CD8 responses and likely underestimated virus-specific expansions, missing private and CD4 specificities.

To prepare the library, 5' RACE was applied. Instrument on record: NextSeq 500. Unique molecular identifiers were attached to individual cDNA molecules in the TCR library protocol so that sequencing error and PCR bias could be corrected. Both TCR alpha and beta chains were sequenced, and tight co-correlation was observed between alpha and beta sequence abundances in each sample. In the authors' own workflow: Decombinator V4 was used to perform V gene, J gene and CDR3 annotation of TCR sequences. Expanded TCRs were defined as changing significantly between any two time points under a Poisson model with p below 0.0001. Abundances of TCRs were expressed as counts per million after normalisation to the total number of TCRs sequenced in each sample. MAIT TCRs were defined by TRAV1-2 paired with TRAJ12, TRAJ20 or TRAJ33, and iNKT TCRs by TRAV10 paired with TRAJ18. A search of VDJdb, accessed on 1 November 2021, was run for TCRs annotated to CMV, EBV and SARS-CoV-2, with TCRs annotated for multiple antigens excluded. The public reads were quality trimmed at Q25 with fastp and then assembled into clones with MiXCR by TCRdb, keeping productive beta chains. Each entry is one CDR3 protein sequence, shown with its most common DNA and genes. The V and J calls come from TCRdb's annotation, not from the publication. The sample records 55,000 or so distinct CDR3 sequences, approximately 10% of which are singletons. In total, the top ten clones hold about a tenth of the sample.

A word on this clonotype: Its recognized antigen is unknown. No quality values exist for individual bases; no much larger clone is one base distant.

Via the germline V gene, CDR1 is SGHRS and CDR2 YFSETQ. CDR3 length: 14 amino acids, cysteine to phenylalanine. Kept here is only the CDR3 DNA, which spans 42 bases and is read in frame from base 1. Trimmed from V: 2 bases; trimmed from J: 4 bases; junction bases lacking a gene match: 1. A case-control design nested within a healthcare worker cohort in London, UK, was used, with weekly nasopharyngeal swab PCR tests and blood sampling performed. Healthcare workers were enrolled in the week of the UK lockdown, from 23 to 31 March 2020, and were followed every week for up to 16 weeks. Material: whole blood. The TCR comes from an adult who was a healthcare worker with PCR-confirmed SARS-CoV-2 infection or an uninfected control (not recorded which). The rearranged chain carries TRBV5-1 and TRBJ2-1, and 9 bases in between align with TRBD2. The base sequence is TGCGCCAGCAGCTTTACTAGCGGGTACAATGAGCAGTTCTTC. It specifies CASSFTSGYNEQFF.